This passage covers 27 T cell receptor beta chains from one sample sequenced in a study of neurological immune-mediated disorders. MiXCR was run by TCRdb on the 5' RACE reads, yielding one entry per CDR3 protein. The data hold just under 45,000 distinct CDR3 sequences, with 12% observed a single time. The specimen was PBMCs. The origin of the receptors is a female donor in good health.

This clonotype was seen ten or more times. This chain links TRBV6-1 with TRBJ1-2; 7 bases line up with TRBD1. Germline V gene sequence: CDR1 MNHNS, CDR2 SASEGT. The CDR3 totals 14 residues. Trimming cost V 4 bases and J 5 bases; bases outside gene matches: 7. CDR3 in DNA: TGTGCCAGCAGTGTGCCGGGACAGAGATATGGCTACACCTTC. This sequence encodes CASSVPGQRYGYTF.

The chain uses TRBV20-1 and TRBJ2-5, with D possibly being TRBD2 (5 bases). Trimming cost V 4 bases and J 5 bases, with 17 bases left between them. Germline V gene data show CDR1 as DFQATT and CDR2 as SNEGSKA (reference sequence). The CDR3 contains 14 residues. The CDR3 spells CSATIARGYETQYF. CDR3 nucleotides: TGCAGTGCTACGATAGCGAGAGGGTACGAGACCCAGTACTTC.

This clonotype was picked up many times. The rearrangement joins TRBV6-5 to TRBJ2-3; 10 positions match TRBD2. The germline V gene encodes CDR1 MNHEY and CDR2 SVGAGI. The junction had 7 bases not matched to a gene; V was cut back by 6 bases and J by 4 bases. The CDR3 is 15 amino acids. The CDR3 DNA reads TGTGCCAGCAGCCGAAGCGGGGGGGCCGCAGATACGCAGTATTTT. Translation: CASSRSGGAADTQYF.

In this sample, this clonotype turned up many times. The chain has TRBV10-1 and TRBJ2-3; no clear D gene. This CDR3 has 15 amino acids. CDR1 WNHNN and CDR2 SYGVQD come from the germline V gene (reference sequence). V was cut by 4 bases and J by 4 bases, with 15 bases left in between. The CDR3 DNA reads TGCGCCAGCAGTGTGCATAGAGAGGTCCCAGATACGCAGTATTTT. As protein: CASSVHREVPDTQYF.

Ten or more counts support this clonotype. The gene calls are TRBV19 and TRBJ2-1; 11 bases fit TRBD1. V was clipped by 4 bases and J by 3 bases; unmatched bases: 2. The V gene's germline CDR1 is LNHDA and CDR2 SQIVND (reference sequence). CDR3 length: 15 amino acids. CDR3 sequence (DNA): TGTGCCAGTAGTACGGACAGGGGGCACTACAATGAGCAGTTCTTC. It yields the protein CASSTDRGHYNEQFF.

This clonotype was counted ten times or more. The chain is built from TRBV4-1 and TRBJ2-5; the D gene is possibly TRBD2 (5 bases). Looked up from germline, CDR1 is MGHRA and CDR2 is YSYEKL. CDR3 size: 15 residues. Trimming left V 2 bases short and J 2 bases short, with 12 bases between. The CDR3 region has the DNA TGCGCCAGCAGCCAACCGGACTTCCCACAAGAGACCCAGTACTTC. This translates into CASSQPDFPQETQYF.

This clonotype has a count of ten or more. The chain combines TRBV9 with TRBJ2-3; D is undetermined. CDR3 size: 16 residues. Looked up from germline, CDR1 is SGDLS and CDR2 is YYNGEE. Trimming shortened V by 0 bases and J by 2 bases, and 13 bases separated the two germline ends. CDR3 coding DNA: TGTGCCAGCAGCGTAGACAATCAGGTGCCCACAGATACGCAGTATTTT. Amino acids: CASSVDNQVPTDTQYF.

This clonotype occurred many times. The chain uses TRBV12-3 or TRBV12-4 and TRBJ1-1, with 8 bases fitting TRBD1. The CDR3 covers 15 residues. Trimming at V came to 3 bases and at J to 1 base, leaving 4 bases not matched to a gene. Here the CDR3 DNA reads TGTGCCAGCAGTTTCTGGGACAGGCCGAACACTGAAGCTTTCTTT. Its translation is CASSFWDRPNTEAFF.

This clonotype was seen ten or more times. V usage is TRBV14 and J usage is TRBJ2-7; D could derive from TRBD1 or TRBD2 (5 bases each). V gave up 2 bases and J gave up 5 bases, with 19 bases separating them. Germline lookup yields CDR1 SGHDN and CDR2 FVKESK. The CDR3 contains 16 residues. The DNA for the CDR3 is TGTGCCAGCAGCCAAATAAGAGCAGGGACCTTGAACGAGCAGTACTTC. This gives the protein CASSQIRAGTLNEQYF.

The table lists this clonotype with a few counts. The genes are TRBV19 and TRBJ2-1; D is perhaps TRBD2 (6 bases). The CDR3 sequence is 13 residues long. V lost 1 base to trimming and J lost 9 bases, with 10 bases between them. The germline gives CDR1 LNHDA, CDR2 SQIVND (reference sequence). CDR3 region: CASSIAGAGEQFF. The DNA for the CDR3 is TGTGCCAGTAGTATAGCGGGAGCAGGTGAGCAGTTCTTC.

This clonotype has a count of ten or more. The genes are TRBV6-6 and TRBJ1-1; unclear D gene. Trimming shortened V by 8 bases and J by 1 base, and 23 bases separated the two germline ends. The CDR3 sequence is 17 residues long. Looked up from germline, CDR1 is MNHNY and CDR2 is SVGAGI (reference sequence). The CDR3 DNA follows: TGTGCCAGCCGGCGGCGCAGTGAGGGCGCAGGGAACACTGAAGCTTTCTTT. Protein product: CASRRRSEGAGNTEAFF.

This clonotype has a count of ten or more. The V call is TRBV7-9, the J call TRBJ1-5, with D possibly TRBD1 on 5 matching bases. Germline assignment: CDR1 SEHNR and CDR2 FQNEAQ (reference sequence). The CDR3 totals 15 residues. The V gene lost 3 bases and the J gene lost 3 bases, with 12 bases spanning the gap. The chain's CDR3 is CASSFGGSSNQPQHF. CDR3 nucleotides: TGTGCCAGCAGCTTCGGGGGTTCTTCCAATCAGCCCCAGCATTTT.

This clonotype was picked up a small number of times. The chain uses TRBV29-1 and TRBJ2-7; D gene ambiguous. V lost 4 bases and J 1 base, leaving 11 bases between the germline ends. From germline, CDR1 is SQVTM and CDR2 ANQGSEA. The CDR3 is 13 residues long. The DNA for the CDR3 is TGCAGCGTTGCACGGGTGGGGTCCTACGAGCAGTACTTC. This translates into CSVARVGSYEQYF.

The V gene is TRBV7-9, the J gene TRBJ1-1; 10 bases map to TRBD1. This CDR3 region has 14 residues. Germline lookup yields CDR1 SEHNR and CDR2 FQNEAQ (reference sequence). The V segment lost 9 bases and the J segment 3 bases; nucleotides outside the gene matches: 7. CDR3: CASSNGQGDTEAFF. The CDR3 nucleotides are TGTGCCAGTAGCAATGGACAGGGGGACACTGAAGCTTTCTTT.

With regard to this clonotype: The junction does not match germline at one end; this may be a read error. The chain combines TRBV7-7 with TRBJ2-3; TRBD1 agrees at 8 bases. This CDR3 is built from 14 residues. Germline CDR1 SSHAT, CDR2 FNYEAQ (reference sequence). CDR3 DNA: TGTGCTAGCAGCCCGACAGGGGGCACAGATACGCAGTATTTT. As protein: CASSPTGGTDTQYF.

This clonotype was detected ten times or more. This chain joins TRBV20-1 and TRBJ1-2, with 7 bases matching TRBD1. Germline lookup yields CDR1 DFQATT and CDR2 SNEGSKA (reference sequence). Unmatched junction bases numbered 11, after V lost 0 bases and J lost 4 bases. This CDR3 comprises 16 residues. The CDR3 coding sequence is TGCAGTGCTAGAGACCAGGGACAGCTGAAGCTCTATGGCTACACCTTC. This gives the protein CSARDQGQLKLYGYTF.

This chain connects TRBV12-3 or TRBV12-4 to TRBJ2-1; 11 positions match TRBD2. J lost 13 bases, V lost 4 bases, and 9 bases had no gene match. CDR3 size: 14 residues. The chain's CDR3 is CASSWASGGPLQFF. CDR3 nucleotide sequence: TGTGCCAGCAGTTGGGCTAGCGGGGGGCCGCTTCAGTTCTTC.

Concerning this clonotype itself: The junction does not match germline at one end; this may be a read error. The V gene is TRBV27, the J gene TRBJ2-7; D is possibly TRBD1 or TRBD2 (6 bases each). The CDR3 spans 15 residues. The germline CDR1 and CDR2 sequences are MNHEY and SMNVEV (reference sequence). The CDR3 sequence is CARSLGGGKLYEQYF. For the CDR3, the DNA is TGTGCCCGCAGTTTAGGAGGGGGGAAGCTCTACGAGCAGTACTTC.

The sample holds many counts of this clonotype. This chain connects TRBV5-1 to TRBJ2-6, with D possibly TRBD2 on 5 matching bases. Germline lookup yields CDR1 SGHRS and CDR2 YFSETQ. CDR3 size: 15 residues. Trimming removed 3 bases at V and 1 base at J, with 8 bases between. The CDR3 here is CASSYGDSGANVLTF. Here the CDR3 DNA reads TGCGCCAGCAGCTACGGGGATTCTGGGGCCAACGTCCTGACTTTC.

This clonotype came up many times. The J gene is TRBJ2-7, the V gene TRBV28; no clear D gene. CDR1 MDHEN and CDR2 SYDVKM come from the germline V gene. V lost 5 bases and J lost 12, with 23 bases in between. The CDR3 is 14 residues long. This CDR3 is CASSRVLGPLHLYF. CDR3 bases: TGTGCCAGCAGTAGGGTCCTTGGACCCCTTCACCTGTACTTC.

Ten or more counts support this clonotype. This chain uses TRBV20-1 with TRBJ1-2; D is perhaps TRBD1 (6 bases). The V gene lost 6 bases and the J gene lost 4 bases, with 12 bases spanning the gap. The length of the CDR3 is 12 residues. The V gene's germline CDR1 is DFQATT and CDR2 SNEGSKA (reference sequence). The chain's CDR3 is CSATDSSYGYTF. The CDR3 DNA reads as TGCAGTGCCACGGACAGTAGCTATGGCTACACCTTC.

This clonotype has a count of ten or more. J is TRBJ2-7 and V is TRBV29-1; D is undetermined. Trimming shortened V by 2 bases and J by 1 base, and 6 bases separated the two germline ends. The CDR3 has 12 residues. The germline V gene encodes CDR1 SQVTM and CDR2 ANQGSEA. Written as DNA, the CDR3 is TGCAGCGTTGAAAGCAATTCCTACGAGCAGTACTTC. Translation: CSVESNSYEQYF.

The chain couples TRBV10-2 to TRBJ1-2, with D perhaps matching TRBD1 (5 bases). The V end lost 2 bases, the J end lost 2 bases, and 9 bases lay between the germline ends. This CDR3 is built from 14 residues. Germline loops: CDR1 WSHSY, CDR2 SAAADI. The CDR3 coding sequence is TGCGCCAGCAGTGAGGAGGGGTTAAACTATGGCTACACCTTC. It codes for CASSEEGLNYGYTF.

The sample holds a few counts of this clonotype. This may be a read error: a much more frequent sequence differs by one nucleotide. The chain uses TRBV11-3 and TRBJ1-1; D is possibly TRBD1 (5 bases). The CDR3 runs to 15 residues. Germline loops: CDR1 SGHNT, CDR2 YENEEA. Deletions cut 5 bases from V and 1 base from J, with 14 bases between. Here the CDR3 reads CASSQDGGPNTEAFF. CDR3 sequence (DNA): TGTGCCAGCAGCCAAGACGGGGGTCCGAACACTGAAGCTTTCTTT.

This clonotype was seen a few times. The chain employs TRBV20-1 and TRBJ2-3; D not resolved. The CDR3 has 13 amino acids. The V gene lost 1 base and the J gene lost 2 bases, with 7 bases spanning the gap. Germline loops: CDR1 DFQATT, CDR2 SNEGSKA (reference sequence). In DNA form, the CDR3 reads TGCAGTGCTAGAGCCGGCCCCACAGATACGCAGTATTTT. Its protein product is CSARAGPTDTQYF.

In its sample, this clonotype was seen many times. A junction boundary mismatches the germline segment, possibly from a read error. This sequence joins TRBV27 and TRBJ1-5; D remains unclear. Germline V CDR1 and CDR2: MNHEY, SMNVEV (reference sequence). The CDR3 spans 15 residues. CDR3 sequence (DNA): TGTGCCAGCAGTGTATCGAAGCAGCCCAATCAGCCCCAGCATTTT. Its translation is CASSVSKQPNQPQHF.

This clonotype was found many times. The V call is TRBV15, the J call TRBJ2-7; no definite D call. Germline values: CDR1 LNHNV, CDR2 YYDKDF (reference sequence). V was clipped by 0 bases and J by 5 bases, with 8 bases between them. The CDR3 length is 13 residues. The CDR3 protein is CATSRDRIDEQYF. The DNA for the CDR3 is TGTGCCACCAGCAGAGATCGCATCGACGAGCAGTACTTC.